The 9 T cell receptor beta chains below were found in one sample sequenced in a study of hypomethylating agent response in myelodysplastic syndrome. TCRdb keeps only in-frame clones here, not all; method: immunoSEQ multiplex PCR. The sample includes fewer than 7,500 clones, around 80% of them seen just once. Sequencing used bone marrow, obtained before or after starting hypomethylating agent treatment for myelodysplastic syndrome (not recorded which). The receptor set was obtained from a human donor with myelodysplastic syndrome.

The chain combines TRBV6-1 with TRBJ2-7; 7 bases map to TRBD1. The CDR3 runs to 13 residues. The ends lost 1 base at V and 4 bases at J; junction bases unmatched: 1. Germline CDR1 and CDR2: MNHNS and SASEGT. This chain's CDR3 is CASSEGDRYEQYF. In nucleotides, the CDR3 is TGTGCCAGCAGTGAAGGGGACAGATACGAGCAGTACTTC.

The CDR3 DNA sequence: TGTGCCAGTAGTATCCTGGGGCAGGGGATCTACGAGCAGTACTTC. Translating it yields CASSILGQGIYEQYF. The chain links TRBV19 to TRBJ2-7; maybe TRBD1 (6 bases). Germline V gives CDR1 LNHDA, CDR2 SQIVND (reference sequence). Trimming left V 3 bases short and J 3 bases short, with 15 bases between. The CDR3 has 15 amino acids.

The J gene is TRBJ1-2, the V gene TRBV2, with 8 bases matching TRBD1. CDR3 length: 13 residues. V lost 6 bases to trimming and J lost 2 bases; unmatched junction nucleotides: 2. Germline loops: CDR1 SNHLY, CDR2 FYNNEI. The DNA of the CDR3 is TGTGCCAGCAGGACAGGGGAGAACTATGGCTACACCTTC. It specifies CASRTGENYGYTF.

This clone has just one count. The rearrangement uses TRBV6-4 and TRBJ2-1, with D perhaps matching TRBD1 or TRBD2 (6 bases each). CDR3 size: 15 residues. The germline CDR1 and CDR2 sequences are MRHNA and SNTAGT. V lost 6 bases and J 5 bases, leaving 17 bases between the germline ends. Here the CDR3 reads CASSPSWGANNEQFF. CDR3 nucleotide sequence: TGTGCCAGCAGCCCTTCTTGGGGGGCGAACAATGAGCAGTTCTTC.

This chain links TRBV6-1 with TRBJ2-7; 7 bases map to TRBD1. Germline lookup yields CDR1 MNHNS and CDR2 SASEGT. CDR3 length: 13 residues. V was pared by 6 bases and J by 6 bases, with 8 bases of the junction left unmatched. The CDR3 DNA sequence: TGTGCCAGCAGAGCGAAGACAGGGTTCGAGCAGTACGTC. Protein sequence: CASRAKTGFEQYV.

The genes are TRBV11-3 and TRBJ1-1, with a tentative D call TRBD1 (5 bases). This CDR3 is built from 17 residues. The V and J ends lost 0 bases and 1 base respectively, with 15 bases between them. Germline V CDR1 and CDR2: SGHNT, YENEEA. The CDR3 DNA reads as TGTGCCAGCAGCTTAGAAGTCGGGGCAGGGTGGAACACTGAAGCTTTCTTT. Translated, it gives CASSLEVGAGWNTEAFF.

J is TRBJ2-7 and V is TRBV11-2; the match to TRBD2 covers 8 bases. The V and J ends lost 5 bases and 0 bases, in that order; junction bases with no gene match: 12. The CDR3 consists of 17 residues. Germline lookup yields CDR1 SGHAT and CDR2 FQNNGV. Here the CDR3 reads CASSPLARRGVSYEQYF. The CDR3 nucleotides read TGTGCCAGCAGCCCCTTGGCTCGGCGGGGGGTCTCCTACGAGCAGTACTTC.

V is TRBV21-1 and J is TRBJ1-6; whether TRBD1, the table's D call, matches the DNA was not checked. TRBV21-1 is given as a pseudogene. CDR3 size: 16 residues. The chain's CDR3 is CASSNRPISYNSPLHF. The DNA of the CDR3 is TGTGCCAGCAGCAACAGGCCCATTTCCTATAATTCACCCCTCCACTTT.

The chain carries TRBV11-1 and TRBJ2-2; D not resolved. The CDR3 sequence is 15 residues long. Germline loops: CDR1 SGHAT, CDR2 FQDESV (reference sequence). The V end lost 2 bases, the J end lost 0 bases, and 7 bases lay between the germline ends. The CDR3 sequence: CASSLSPANTGELFF. As DNA, the CDR3 is TGTGCCAGCAGCTTATCCCCAGCGAACACCGGGGAGCTGTTTTTT. Looking up the rest from reference TRBV11-1 and TRBJ2-2 gives the full variable domain: EAEVAQSPRYKITEKSQAVAFWCDPISGHATLYWYRQILGQGPELLVQFQDESVVDDSQLPKDRFSAERLKGVDSTLKIQPAELGDSAMYLCASSLSPANTGELFFGEGSRLTVL.